These T cell receptor beta chains were read from a single sample in a study of blood T cell repertoires in COVID-19. Only in-frame clones appear in the TCRdb table, and some are missing; sequencing was by immunoSEQ multiplex PCR. The sample has approximately 150,000 clones, 80% seen once. The material sequenced was peripheral blood. The source of these receptors is a man aged 65 to 79 who had recovered from COVID-19. Each CDR3 is given with its conserved first and last residue. Each record gives: clone size, D gene, V gene, J gene, CDR3 protein, CDR3 DNA. The D gene is left open where the match is weak. The listing skips clone size in some rows; elsewhere it reads once, few, many or a size class.

NA,NA,TRBV10-3,TRBJ1-1,CAISEVGARAEAFF,TGTGCCATCAGTGAGGTGGGGGCAAGGGCTGAAGCTTTCTTT
NA,NA,TRBV5-1,TRBJ2-1,CASSLNTLALNEQFF,TGCGCCAGCAGCTTGAATACACTAGCTCTCAATGAGCAGTTCTTC
NA,NA,TRBV9,TRBJ2-3,CASSYQDSYTDTQYF,TGTGCCAGCAGCTACCAGGACAGCTACACAGATACGCAGTATTTT
NA,TRBD1,TRBV19,TRBJ1-5,CASSIGTGGKQPQHF,TGTGCCAGTAGTATAGGGACAGGGGGCAAACAGCCCCAGCATTTT
NA,TRBD2,TRBV9,TRBJ2-3,CASSEQGEGLSDTQYF,TGTGCCAGCAGCGAACAAGGGGAGGGCCTATCAGATACGCAGTATTTT
NA,TRBD2,TRBV4-1,TRBJ2-7,CASSRGLAGAYEQYF,TGCGCCAGCAGCCGGGGACTAGCGGGAGCCTACGAGCAGTACTTC
NA,NA,TRBV10-2,TRBJ2-5,CASSGRDNQETQYF,TGCGCCAGCAGTGGCCGGGACAACCAAGAGACCCAGTACTTC
once,NA,TRBV19,TRBJ2-3,CASSIFSPTDTQYF,TGTGCCAGTAGTATATTTAGTCCCACAGATACGCAGTATTTT
NA,NA,TRBV13,TRBJ1-1,CASSLITGTTNTEAFF,TGTGCCAGCAGCTTAATAACCGGGACAACGAACACTGAAGCTTTCTTT
NA,TRBD1,TRBV2,TRBJ2-7,CASSERPPGQGGHEQYF,TGTGCCAGCAGTGAACGCCCACCGGGACAGGGGGGACACGAGCAGTACTTC
NA,TRBD1,TRBV2,TRBJ1-2,CASTRTGRSHGYTF,TGTGCCAGCACCCGGACAGGGAGGTCCCATGGCTACACCTTC
NA,NA,TRBV7-6,TRBJ2-3,CASSLALASDTQYF,TGTGCCAGCAGCTTAGCGCTAGCGAGCGATACGCAGTATTTT
NA,NA,TRBV2,TRBJ1-2,CASTSGLTYGYTF,TGTGCCAGCACCTCAGGACTCACCTATGGCTACACCTTC
NA,TRBD1,TRBV2,TRBJ2-7,CASGPGDRDFYEQYF,TGTGCCAGCGGGCCGGGGGACAGGGATTTCTACGAGCAGTACTTC
NA,NA,TRBV6-6,TRBJ2-5,CASSSTPDRGGETQYF,TGTGCCAGCAGTTCCACCCCTGATAGGGGCGGAGAGACCCAGTACTTC
NA,NA,TRBV7-3,TRBJ2-2,CASSRMGGFTGELFF,TGTGCCAGCAGCCGGATGGGGGGTTTCACCGGGGAGCTGTTTTTT
NA,NA,TRBV12-2,TRBJ2-1,CASRPDEREICFDNEQFF,TGTGCAAGTCGGCCCGACGAGCGGGAGATTTGCTTCGACAATGAGCAGTTCTTC
few,NA,TRBV20-1,TRBJ1-1,CSATYIGAFF,TGCAGTGCTACCTATATCGGAGCTTTCTTT
NA,TRBD1,TRBV5-1,TRBJ2-7,CASSVGDRVDYEQYF,TGCGCCAGCAGCGTAGGGGACAGGGTTGACTACGAGCAGTACTTC
NA,NA,TRBV12-3/TRBV12-4,TRBJ1-5,CASSPYSNQPQHF,TGTGCCAGCAGCCCGTATAGCAATCAGCCCCAGCATTTT
NA,NA,TRBV4-2,TRBJ2-2,CASSRGELNTGELFF,TGTGCCAGCAGCCGGGGGGAGCTAAACACCGGGGAGCTGTTTTTT
NA,TRBD1,TRBV5-1,TRBJ2-6,CASSFTGGAGANVLTF,TGCGCCAGCAGCTTTACAGGGGGCGCGGGGGCCAACGTCCTGACTTTC
NA,TRBD1,TRBV15,TRBJ1-4,CATSSQGQGNEKLFF,TGTGCCACCAGCAGCCAGGGACAGGGTAATGAAAAACTGTTTTTT
once,NA,TRBV18,TRBJ2-5,CASSPPSRGNGETQYF,TGTGCCAGCTCACCACCGTCCAGGGGTAATGGCGAGACCCAGTACTTC
NA,NA,TRBV6-5,TRBJ2-7,CASTQSLGYEQYF,TGTGCCAGCACACAGTCCCTGGGCTACGAGCAGTACTTC
many,NA,TRBV5-6,TRBJ1-1,CASSLGQFYTEAFF,TGTGCCAGCAGCTTGGGACAGTTTTACACTGAAGCTTTCTTT
NA,NA,TRBV21-1,TRBJ1-1,CASSRRQSRYTEAFF,TGTGCCAGCAGCAGAAGACAGAGCCGTTACACTGAAGCTTTCTTT
NA,TRBD2,TRBV6-2/TRBV6-3,TRBJ2-5,CASSLLAENQETQYF,TGTGCCAGCAGTTTACTAGCGGAGAACCAAGAGACCCAGTACTTC
NA,TRBD2,TRBV7-9,TRBJ2-3,CASSPPRTRPSTDTQYF,TGTGCCAGCAGCCCTCCCCGGACTAGGCCTAGCACAGATACGCAGTATTTT
NA,NA,TRBV2,TRBJ1-6,CASSERQGKPPLHF,TGTGCCAGCAGTGAAAGGCAGGGAAAGCCACCCCTCCACTTT
NA,TRBD1,TRBV11-2,TRBJ2-7,CASSYRGTVLPYEQYF,TGTGCCAGCAGCTACCGAGGGACAGTTCTCCCCTACGAGCAGTACTTC
few,NA,TRBV30,TRBJ2-1,CAWSGFGHKSSYNEQFF,TGTGCCTGGAGCGGATTTGGACACAAGAGCTCCTACAATGAGCAGTTCTTC
NA,TRBD1,TRBV15,TRBJ1-2,CATSSPGQGSGYTF,TGTGCCACCAGCAGTCCGGGACAGGGAAGTGGCTACACCTTC
NA,NA,TRBV14,TRBJ1-1,CASSYTGRTAEAFF,TGTGCCAGCAGTTATACAGGGAGAACGGCTGAAGCTTTCTTT
NA,NA,TRBV6-5,TRBJ2-7,CASRGLNYEQYF,TGTGCCAGCAGGGGGCTGAACTACGAGCAGTACTTC
NA,NA,TRBV11-2,TRBJ2-7,CASSFSLTSYEQYF,TGTGCCAGCAGCTTCTCCCTAACTTCCTACGAGCAGTACTTC
NA,TRBD2,TRBV19,TRBJ2-1,CASSPKGLAGGSQWGFF,TGTGCCAGTAGCCCAAAAGGACTAGCGGGAGGCTCACAATGGGGGTTCTTC
NA,TRBD1,TRBV5-4,TRBJ2-5,CASSSQGAETQYF,TGTGCCAGCAGCTCCCAGGGGGCTGAGACCCAGTACTTC
few,TRBD1,TRBV6-5,TRBJ2-2,CASRTGGGTGELFF,TGTGCCAGCCGCACAGGGGGCGGCACCGGGGAGCTGTTTTTT
NA,NA,TRBV29-1,TRBJ2-1,CSVEDHLAGSYNEQFF,TGCAGCGTTGAAGATCACCTGGCGGGGTCCTACAATGAGCAGTTCTTC
few,NA,TRBV20-1,TRBJ2-7,CSASMDSSRRMEQYF,TGCAGTGCTAGTATGGACTCCAGCCGACGGATGGAGCAGTACTTC
few,NA,TRBV10-2,TRBJ1-6,CASSEGRYNSPLHF,TGCGCCAGCAGTGAGGGCAGATATAATTCACCCCTCCACTTT
once,TRBD1,TRBV4-1,TRBJ2-5,CASSQNLGTGRQETQYF,TGCGCCAGCAGCCAAAACCTCGGGACAGGGCGGCAAGAGACCCAGTACTTC
once,TRBD2,TRBV4-2,TRBJ2-1,CASSQIAGEYNEQFF,TGTGCCAGCAGCCAGATAGCGGGAGAGTACAATGAGCAGTTCTTC
once,NA,TRBV7-9,TRBJ2-3,CASSPRGGEATDTQYF,TGTGCCAGCAGCCCCCGAGGGGGGGAGGCAACAGATACGCAGTATTTT
NA,TRBD1,TRBV23-1,TRBJ1-4,CASSQRQGTPNEKLFF,TGCGCCAGCAGTCAACGACAGGGAACTCCTAATGAAAAACTGTTTTTT